The 29 T cell receptor beta chains presented below share a single source sample, sequenced in a study of T cells in Graves' hyperthyroidism and ophthalmopathy. Researchers took RNA transcripts and amplified the TCR beta CDR3 regions from them. The HTBI set primed first-round TCR CDR3 RT-PCR. TCRdb recomputed calls from the multiplex PCR reads with MiXCR, one row per CDR3 protein. There are about 300,000 distinct CDR3 sequences in the sample; around 25% occur only once, and approximately 30% lies in the top ten. The sample consisted of blood. The receptors derive from a middle-aged man with Graves' hyperthyroidism that later progressed to Graves' ophthalmopathy.

This clonotype was seen a handful of times. The J gene is TRBJ2-5, the V gene TRBV12-3 or TRBV12-4; 7 nucleotides agree with TRBD2. V shed 4 bases and J 0 bases; nucleotides not matched to a gene: 5. This CDR3 has 15 residues. CDR3 coding DNA: TGTGCCAGCAGTTCATCCGGACTAGACCAAGAGACCCAGTACTTC. The encoded protein is CASSSSGLDQETQYF.

The table lists this clonotype with many counts. The CDR3 DNA reads TGTGCCAGCATTAGGGCCGGGGAGCTGTTTTTT. Encoded protein: CASIRAGELFF. The J gene is TRBJ2-2, the V gene TRBV2; D is undetermined. The germline CDR1 and CDR2 sequences are SNHLY and FYNNEI. The CDR3 runs 11 residues. V was clipped by 7 bases and J by 6 bases, with 6 bases between them.

This clonotype was seen repeatedly, ten times or more. The V and J genes are TRBV18 and TRBJ1-1; 9 bases fit TRBD1. Germline CDR1 KGHSH, CDR2 LQKENI. The ends lost 6 bases at V and 5 bases at J; junction bases unmatched: 10. This CDR3 spans 15 amino acids. CDR3 nucleotide sequence: TGTGCCAGCTCCCCTCAACAGGGGGCAAGTACTGAAGCTTTCTTT. This gives the protein CASSPQQGASTEAFF.

In its sample, this clonotype was seen a few times. J is TRBJ1-5 and V is TRBV18; 7 bases are a match to TRBD1. This CDR3 comprises 15 residues. Germline CDR1 KGHSH, CDR2 LQKENI. With V trimmed by 1 base and J by 4 bases, 4 bases remained unmatched. DNA of the CDR3: TGTGCCAGCTCACCACTACAGGGGCCGAATCAGCCCCAGCATTTT. It translates to CASSPLQGPNQPQHF.

The chain has TRBV7-2 and TRBJ2-7; D remains unclear. The CDR3 loop spans 16 amino acids. Germline V gene lookup returns CDR1 SGHTA and CDR2 FQGNSA. V lost 0 bases and J 3 bases, leaving 15 bases between the germline ends. The CDR3 coding sequence is TGTGCCAGCAGCTTAGCGGGATCTAGGGTTGTCTACGAGCAGTACTTC. It is translated as CASSLAGSRVVYEQYF.

This clonotype was observed at least ten times. The chain employs TRBV10-3 and TRBJ2-1, with D possibly being TRBD1 (9 bases). The CDR3 consists of 17 residues. Trimming took 10 bases from V and 8 from J, leaving 30 bases between them. Germline CDR1 is ENHRY and CDR2 is SYGVKD. The CDR3 protein is CATGTGFIAGRKYEQFF. The CDR3 DNA reads as TGTGCCACTGGGACAGGGTTTATAGCGGGAAGGAAGTATGAGCAGTTCTTC.

This clonotype was seen many times. CDR3 coding DNA: TGTGCCAGTAAAGAAAGACTAGCAACCGGGGAGCTGTTTTTT. Its translation is CASKERLATGELFF. The V call is TRBV19, the J call TRBJ2-2; 7 positions match TRBD2. Losses at the gene ends were 7 bases for V and 5 bases for J; bases not matched to a gene: 7. The CDR3 length is 14 residues. CDR1 and CDR2 from the germline V gene are LNHDA and SQIVND (reference sequence).

This clonotype was observed at least ten times. V and J are TRBV2 and TRBJ1-1; no clear D gene. This CDR3 contains 14 residues. V dropped 1 base and J dropped 4 bases, with 10 bases sitting between them. CDR1 is SNHLY and CDR2 is FYNNEI in the germline V gene. This CDR3 is CASSEEVTATEAFF. The CDR3 nucleotides read TGTGCCAGCAGTGAAGAGGTGACGGCCACTGAAGCTTTCTTT.

In its sample, this clonotype was seen many times. The chain uses TRBV2 and TRBJ2-5; 7 bases align to TRBD1. Per germline, CDR1 SNHLY and CDR2 FYNNEI. The junction had 14 bases not matched to a gene; V was cut back by 5 bases and J by 5 bases. This CDR3 region has 16 residues. In nucleotides, the CDR3 is TGTGCCAGCAGTCCTGGAATAGGGGGCGTTGGTGAGACCCAGTACTTC. Translated: CASSPGIGGVGETQYF.

This clonotype was picked up many times. This rearrangement joins TRBV30 to TRBJ2-5, with 7 bases that match TRBD1. This CDR3 is 14 amino acids long. Germline CDR1 reads GTSNPN; CDR2 reads SVGIG (reference sequence). The V gene end was trimmed by 5 bases and the J gene end by 5 bases; junction bases not matched to a gene: 11. CDR3 region: CAWGRQGSWETQYF. CDR3 coding DNA: TGTGCCTGGGGCAGACAGGGTTCGTGGGAGACCCAGTACTTC.

This clonotype occurred many times. CDR3 nucleotides: TGTGCCAGCACGACAGGGCGCAATCAGCCCCAGCATTTT. This sequence encodes CASTTGRNQPQHF. The V call is TRBV19, the J call TRBJ1-5; TRBD1 matches at 7 bases. V gave up 9 bases and J gave up 2 bases; unmatched junction bases: 4. The CDR3 totals 13 residues. The germline V gene has CDR1 LNHDA and CDR2 SQIVND (reference sequence).

V usage is TRBV6-1 and J usage is TRBJ1-5; 8 bases match TRBD1. Trimming removed 6 bases from V and 7 bases from J; junction bases left unmatched: 5. This CDR3 spans 13 amino acids. Germline CDR1 is MNHNS and CDR2 is SASEGT. The CDR3 sequence is CASRTTGGQPQHF. CDR3 DNA sequence: TGTGCCAGCAGAACAACAGGGGGACAGCCCCAGCATTTT.

This clonotype was counted at least ten times. This chain joins TRBV7-9 and TRBJ2-7; TRBD2 might be the D (5 bases). CDR1 is SEHNR, CDR2 FQNEAQ, per germline (reference sequence). The ends were cut back, 4 bases at V and 5 bases at J, with 12 bases in the middle. CDR3 length: 13 residues. The CDR3 nucleotides are TGTGCCAGCAGCTCCATGGTCGGGGACGAGCAGTACTTC. Protein: CASSSMVGDEQYF.

The table lists this clonotype with many counts. This chain links TRBV7-3 with TRBJ2-2, with 14 bases that match TRBD2. V dropped 0 bases and J dropped 6; count of bases not matched to a gene: 3. CDR1 is SGHTA and CDR2 is FQGTGA in the germline V gene. The CDR3 totals 17 residues. The CDR3 DNA is TGTGCCAGCAGCTTAACTTTGACTAGCGGGAGGGCCGGGGAGCTGTTTTTT. Its protein product is CASSLTLTSGRAGELFF. The full variable domain, its missing parts supplied by reference TRBV7-3 and TRBJ2-2, is GAGVSQTPSNKVTEKGKYVELRCDPISGHTALYWYRQSLGQGPEFLIYFQGTGAADDSGLPNDRFFAVRPEGSVSTLKIQRTERGDSAVYLCASSLTLTSGRAGELFFGEGSRLTVL.

This clonotype was recorded many times. The chain uses TRBV6-5 and TRBJ1-2; D is undetermined. CDR1 is MNHEY and CDR2 is SVGAGI in the germline V gene. Trimming stripped 7 bases from V and 5 bases from J, with 17 bases between. The CDR3 extends over 14 amino acids. In nucleotides, the CDR3 is TGTGCCAGCACCACCCTGGGTAGTTCATATGGCTACACCTTC. This gives the protein CASTTLGSSYGYTF.

The chain employs TRBV12-3 or TRBV12-4 and TRBJ1-1; D unresolved. The CDR3 contains 11 residues. V lost 5 bases and J 11 bases, leaving 12 bases between the germline ends. This chain's CDR3 is CASSGNVGAFF. The CDR3 DNA sequence: TGTGCCAGCAGTGGGAATGTCGGTGCTTTCTTT.

This clonotype has at least ten counts. V usage is TRBV29-1 and J usage is TRBJ2-7, with 10 bases identical to TRBD1. CDR1 and CDR2 from the germline V gene are SQVTM and ANQGSEA. The CDR3 totals 13 residues. J was trimmed by 3 bases and V by 5 bases; bases with no gene match: 4. CDR3 amino acids: CSVLRTGGYEQYF. CDR3 in DNA: TGCAGCGTTCTCCGGACAGGGGGCTACGAGCAGTACTTC.

This clonotype was detected ten times or more. J is TRBJ1-6 and V is TRBV11-2; no firm D call. This CDR3 has 13 amino acids. V shed 5 bases and J shed 13 bases, with 15 bases lying between them. Germline V gene lookup returns CDR1 SGHAT and CDR2 FQNNGV. The CDR3: CASSVSALIPLHF. In nucleotides, the CDR3 is TGTGCCAGCAGCGTATCGGCGCTAATTCCCCTCCACTTT.

This chain joins TRBV6-1 and TRBJ2-4; 9 bases fit TRBD1. The V and J ends lost 6 bases and 11 bases, in that order; junction bases with no gene match: 14. The V gene's germline CDR1 is MNHNS and CDR2 SASEGT. CDR3 size: 15 residues. CDR3 protein: CASRPRDRVGAVQYF. As DNA, the CDR3 is TGTGCCAGCAGACCCCGGGACAGGGTAGGGGCGGTTCAGTACTTC.

This clonotype was observed many times. This chain joins TRBV4-1 and TRBJ2-7, with TRBD2 matching 7 bases. V dropped 2 bases and J dropped 1; count of bases not matched to a gene: 8. CDR3 length: 16 residues. Germline V CDR1 and CDR2: MGHRA, YSYEKL. The CDR3 is CASSQITGTTSYEQYF. In nucleotides, the CDR3 is TGCGCCAGCAGCCAAATAACCGGGACTACGTCCTACGAGCAGTACTTC.

The sample holds many counts of this clonotype. V gene TRBV27 combines with J gene TRBJ2-7, with 7 bases aligning to TRBD1. Germline CDR1 is MNHEY and CDR2 is SMNVEV (reference sequence). CDR3 size: 15 residues. V trimming: 10 bases; J trimming: 0 bases; junction bases outside the gene matches: 12. CDR3 sequence: CATGGFRGTSYEQYF. Written as DNA, the CDR3 is TGTGCCACCGGAGGTTTCAGGGGGACCTCCTACGAGCAGTACTTC.

This clonotype was seen many times. The V call is TRBV7-8, the J call TRBJ2-2; 10 nucleotides line up with TRBD2. Trimming at V came to 5 bases and at J to 3 bases, leaving 15 bases not matched to a gene. Germline V gene data show CDR1 as SGHVS and CDR2 as FQNEAQ. CDR3 length: 19 residues. The CDR3 sequence is CASSRVLAGVLGDTGELFF. For the CDR3, the DNA is TGTGCCAGCAGCCGTGTTCTAGCGGGAGTATTAGGGGACACCGGGGAGCTGTTTTTT.

This clonotype was counted ten times or more. The chain couples TRBV24-1 to TRBJ1-5; no firm D call. Trimming removed 4 bases at V and 5 bases at J, with 8 bases between. The CDR3 extends over 13 amino acids. Germline assignment: CDR1 KGHDR and CDR2 SFDVKD. The CDR3 DNA sequence: TGTGCCACCAGTGAAGGCGGCTATCAGCCCCAGCATTTT. Amino acid sequence: CATSEGGYQPQHF.

This clonotype was seen more than once but under ten times. V usage is TRBV3-1 and J usage is TRBJ1-5; D gene unclear. CDR1 and CDR2 (germline): LGHDT, YNNKEL (reference sequence). V was clipped by 1 base and J by 4 bases, with 11 bases between them. This CDR3 contains 15 residues. The CDR3, as DNA: TGTGCCAGCAGCCAAGCCCATGGCATGAATCAGCCCCAGCATTTT. Translated: CASSQAHGMNQPQHF. The whole variable domain, filled in from reference TRBV3-1 and TRBJ1-5, reads DTAVSQTPKYLVTQMGNDKSIKCEQNLGHDTMYWYKQDSKKFLKIMFSYNNKELIINETVPNRFSPKSPDKAHLNLHINSLELGDSAVYFCASSQAHGMNQPQHFGDGTRLSIL.

The table lists this clonotype with many counts. The J gene is TRBJ1-1, the V gene TRBV18; the D gene is possibly TRBD1 (5 bases). V was pared by 3 bases and J by 1 base, with 12 bases between. Germline CDR1 reads KGHSH; CDR2 reads LQKENI. CDR3 length equals 15 residues. CDR3 DNA: TGTGCCAGCTCACCTGGGGCAGGAAAGAACACTGAAGCTTTCTTT. Its translation is CASSPGAGKNTEAFF.

The sample holds many counts of this clonotype. The chain uses TRBV10-2 and TRBJ2-1, with no clear D. This CDR3 comprises 13 residues. The germline V gene encodes CDR1 WSHSY and CDR2 SAAADI. The V end lost 6 bases, the J end lost 6 bases, and 12 bases lay between the germline ends. The CDR3 DNA reads as TGCGCCAGCAGCTTACGACTCTCCAATGAGCAGTTCTTC. Translation: CASSLRLSNEQFF.

This chain joins TRBV6-2 or TRBV6-3 and TRBJ2-7, with 14 bases identical to TRBD2. Germline values: CDR1 MNHEY, CDR2 SVGEGT. This CDR3 has 19 residues. Trimming removed 5 bases from V and 3 bases from J; junction bases left unmatched: 15. Here the CDR3 DNA reads TGTGCCAGCAGTAGCCCCCGGGGACTAGCGGGAGTTGGAGGCTACGAGCAGTACTTC. This sequence encodes CASSSPRGLAGVGGYEQYF.

The chain has TRBV27 and TRBJ2-7; 13 nucleotides align to TRBD2. The CDR3 runs 15 residues. Germline V lookup: CDR1 MNHEY, CDR2 SMNVEV (reference sequence). The J segment lost 5 bases and the V segment lost 6 bases, leaving 7 bases of the junction unmatched. CDR3 in DNA: TGTGCCAGCAGCCCCTCCGGGACTAGCGGGAACGAGCAGTACTTC. Protein product: CASSPSGTSGNEQYF.

This clonotype has at least ten counts. The rearrangement uses TRBV20-1 and TRBJ2-7, with TRBD2 identical over 7 bases. J gave up 2 bases and V 1 base, and 8 bases lay outside the gene matches. The CDR3 spans 15 residues. The germline gives CDR1 DFQATT, CDR2 SNEGSKA (reference sequence). This chain's CDR3 is CSARGSGTTPYEQYF. The CDR3, as DNA: TGCAGTGCTAGAGGTTCCGGGACTACGCCCTACGAGCAGTACTTC.